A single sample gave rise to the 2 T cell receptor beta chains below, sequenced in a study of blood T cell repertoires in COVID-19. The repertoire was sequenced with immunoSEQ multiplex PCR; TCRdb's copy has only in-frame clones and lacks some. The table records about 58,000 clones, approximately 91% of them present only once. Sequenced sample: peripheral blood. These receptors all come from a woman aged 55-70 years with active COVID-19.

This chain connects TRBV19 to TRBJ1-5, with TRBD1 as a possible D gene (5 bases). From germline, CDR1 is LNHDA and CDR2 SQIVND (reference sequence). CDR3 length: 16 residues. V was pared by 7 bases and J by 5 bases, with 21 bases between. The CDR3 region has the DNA TGTGCCAGTACCATAGGGTGGAACAGGAGGGATCAGCCCCAGCATTTT. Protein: CASTIGWNRRDQPQHF.

CDR3 DNA: TGTGCCAGCAGCGTAGACTTGGCGGGGGATTTCTACAATGAGCAGTTCTTC. It specifies CASSVDLAGDFYNEQFF. The chain employs TRBV9 and TRBJ2-1; 7 bases agree with TRBD2. Germline CDR1 reads SGDLS; CDR2 reads YYNGEE. V dropped 0 bases and J dropped 3; count of bases not matched to a gene: 9. The CDR3 covers 17 residues.